This T cell receptor (beta chain) originates from a study of blood T cell repertoires in COVID-19. Across the study: The analysed material was cDNA or gDNA that came from T cells, B-cell-depleted T cells, or PBMCs.

Sequencing used immunoSEQ multiplex PCR; TCRdb keeps in-frame clones, though not all of them. The table has under 250,000 clones, more than 65% seen once. Germline assignment: CDR1 SGHTA and CDR2 FQGNSA. This CDR3 has 14 residues. V gave up 5 bases and J gave up 5 bases; unmatched junction bases: 5. Note on this clone: Other nucleotide sequences from this sample produce the same CDR3.

The receptor was derived from a woman of 80 years or more with acute or convalescent COVID-19. The sample comprised peripheral blood. This sequence joins TRBV7-2 and TRBJ2-1; 8 nucleotides agree with TRBD2. CDR3 DNA: TGTGCCAGCAGCACCCGGGGGGGCCACAATGAGCAGTTCTTC. Amino acids: CASSTRGGHNEQFF.